This T cell receptor (beta chain) was sequenced during a study of T cells in Graves' hyperthyroidism and ophthalmopathy. Notes on the study in general: In simple terms, a model built on 13 V-J features told ophthalmopathy apart from stable hyperthyroidism.

Germline values: CDR1 SGHAT, CDR2 FQNNGV. With 5 bases removed from V and 4 bases from J, the gap between germline ends came to 11 bases. There are 13 residues in the CDR3. RNA transcripts were the template for amplifying TCR beta CDR3 regions. The TCR CDR3 was amplified in a first-round RT-PCR using the HTBI primer set. TCRdb called the multiplex PCR reads again in MiXCR, with one record for every CDR3 protein. The sample holds a few hundred thousand distinct CDR3 sequences, approximately 14% seen once. This clonotype was seen repeatedly, ten times or more. Its cognate antigen is unknown. This sequence was found in a woman between 18 and 29 years old with Graves' hyperthyroidism that later progressed to Graves' ophthalmopathy. This sequence joins TRBV11-2 and TRBJ1-2, with TRBD1 as a possible D gene (5 bases). Sequencing was carried out using blood. DNA for the CDR3: TGTGCCAGCAGCCCCGGGACGGTCTATGGCTACACCTTC. This encodes CASSPGTVYGYTF. Variable domain in full (rest from reference TRBV11-2 and TRBJ1-2): EAGVAQSPRYKIIEKRQSVAFWCNPISGHATLYWYQQILGQGPKLLIQFQNNGVVDDSQLPKDRFSAERLKGVDSTLKIQPAKLEDSAVYLCASSPGTVYGYTFGSGTRLTVV.